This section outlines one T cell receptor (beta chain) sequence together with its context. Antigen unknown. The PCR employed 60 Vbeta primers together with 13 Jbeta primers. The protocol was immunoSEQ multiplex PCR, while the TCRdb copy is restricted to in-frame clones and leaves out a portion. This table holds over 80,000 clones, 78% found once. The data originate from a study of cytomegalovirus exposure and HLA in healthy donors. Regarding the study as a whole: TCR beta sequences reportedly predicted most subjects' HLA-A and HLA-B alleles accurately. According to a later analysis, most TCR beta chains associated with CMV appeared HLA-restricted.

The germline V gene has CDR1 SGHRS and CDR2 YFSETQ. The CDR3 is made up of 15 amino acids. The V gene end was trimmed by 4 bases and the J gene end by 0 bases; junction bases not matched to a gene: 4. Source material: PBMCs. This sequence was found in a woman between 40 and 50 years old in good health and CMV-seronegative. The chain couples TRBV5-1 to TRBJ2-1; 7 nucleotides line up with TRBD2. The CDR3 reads CASSSRTSSYNEQFF. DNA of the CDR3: TGCGCCAGCAGCAGCAGGACTAGCTCCTACAATGAGCAGTTCTTC.